The clone carrying this TCR beta chain showed up just a few times. This record belongs to a study of shared clonotypes between healthy human individuals. TCRdb's copy holds only in-frame clones and misses some; the assay was immunoSEQ multiplex PCR. The sample carries 700,000 or so clones, roughly 78% recorded once. Germline CDR1 and CDR2: SQVTM and ANQGSEA. CDR3 length equals 12 residues. Sequenced input: memory CD4+ T cells sorted from blood. Subset noted: CD45RA-negative fraction. This chain joins TRBV29-1 and TRBJ2-5; 11 nucleotides line up with TRBD2. This receptor was identified in a woman aged 25 to 45 in good health. CDR3 sequence reads: CSTSGSTETQYF. The CDR3 region has the DNA TGCAGTACTAGCGGGAGTACAGAGACCCAGTACTTC.